A single sample gave rise to the 15 T cell receptor beta chains below, sequenced in a study of blood T cell repertoires in COVID-19. TCRdb's copy holds only in-frame clones and misses some; the assay was immunoSEQ multiplex PCR. The table includes about 18,000 clones, 87% detected once. The sample consisted of peripheral blood. All receptors derive from a man aged 45 to 65 with active COVID-19.

This CDR3 reads CASSYRKGGNYGYTF. The DNA for the CDR3 is TGTGCCAGCAGTTACCGGAAAGGGGGAAACTATGGCTACACCTTC. The J gene is TRBJ1-2, the V gene TRBV6-5; D may be TRBD1 (6 bases). V was clipped by 2 bases and J by 2 bases, with 12 bases between them. CDR1 and CDR2 (germline): MNHEY, SVGAGI. CDR3 length equals 15 residues.

The CDR3, as DNA: TGTGCCAAAACAGGGGCCCTAGTCCCTCAATCCTACGAGCAGTACTTC. Its translation is CAKTGALVPQSYEQYF. This sequence joins TRBV19 and TRBJ2-7, with 7 bases matching TRBD1. This CDR3 has 16 residues. Trimming took 10 bases from V and 1 from J; bases not matched to a gene: 16. Germline V CDR1 and CDR2: LNHDA, SQIVND (reference sequence). The full variable domain, rest sourced from reference TRBV19 and TRBJ2-7, is DGGITQSPKYLFRKEGQNVTLSCEQNLNHDAMYWYRQDPGQGLRLIYYSQIVNDFQKGDIAEGYSVSREKKESFPLTVTSAQKNPTAFYLCAKTGALVPQSYEQYFGPGTRLTVT.

The chain couples TRBV5-4 to TRBJ2-7, with TRBD2 matching over 14 bases. The CDR3 runs to 17 residues. V gave up 4 bases and J gave up 6 bases; unmatched junction bases: 12. CDR1 and CDR2 from the germline V gene are SGHNT and YYREEE (reference sequence). The CDR3 region has the DNA TGTGCCAGCAGCCCCCCGGGACTAGCGGGAGCATTAAGCGAGCAGTACTTC. It codes for CASSPPGLAGALSEQYF. Using reference TRBV5-4 and TRBJ2-7 for the parts outside the CDR3, the full variable domain is ETGVTQSPTHLIKTRGQQVTLRCSSQSGHNTVSWYQQALGQGPQFIFQYYREEENGRGNFPPRFSGLQFPNYSSELNVNALELDDSALYLCASSPPGLAGALSEQYFGPGTRLTVT.

The CDR3 nucleotides are TGTGCCAGCAGCTTGGTGGCAGGGAATGCCGGGGAGCTGTTTTTT. Its translation is CASSLVAGNAGELFF. This chain connects TRBV5-6 to TRBJ2-2; the D gene is possibly TRBD1 (5 bases). Deletions cut 0 bases from V and 6 bases from J, with 12 bases between. Germline CDR1 and CDR2: SGHDT and YYEEEE. This CDR3 contains 15 residues.

The chain recombines TRBV7-2 with TRBJ2-7, with 7 bases aligning to TRBD2. CDR1 and CDR2 (germline): SGHTA, FQGNSA. The CDR3 totals 16 residues. V lost 2 bases to trimming and J lost 6 bases; unmatched junction nucleotides: 13. The CDR3 nucleotides are TGTGCCAGCAGCTTAATGCTGGGAGGGCCCTGGGTCGAGCAGTACTTC. This gives the protein CASSLMLGGPWVEQYF. Filled out from reference TRBV7-2 and TRBJ2-7, the complete variable domain reads GAGVSQSPSNKVTEKGKDVELRCDPISGHTALYWYRQSLGQGLEFLIYFQGNSAPDKSGLPSDRFSAERTGGSVSTLTIQRTQQEDSAVYLCASSLMLGGPWVEQYFGPGTRLTVT.

Turning to this clone: The sample holds other DNA sequences that translate to the same CDR3. The V and J genes are TRBV5-1 and TRBJ1-1; D is unresolved. Germline V gene data show CDR1 as SGHRS and CDR2 as YFSETQ. The CDR3 spans 13 residues. V was cut by 4 bases and J by 1 base, with 8 bases left in between. DNA of the CDR3: TGCGCCAGCAGCCTCCAACAGAACACTGAAGCTTTCTTT. Its translation: CASSLQQNTEAFF.

The genes are TRBV28 and TRBJ2-1, with 7 bases that match TRBD2. Trimming at V came to 2 bases and at J to 6 bases, leaving 13 bases not matched to a gene. From germline, CDR1 is MDHEN and CDR2 SYDVKM. CDR3 length: 17 amino acids. The CDR3 nucleotides are TGTGCCAGCAGTTTAGGAGCGTCTGGGAGGGGAGGCAATGAGCAGTTCTTC. The encoded protein is CASSLGASGRGGNEQFF.

The chain has TRBV6-5 and TRBJ1-1; D is unclear. The germline V gene has CDR1 MNHEY and CDR2 SVGAGI. Trimming removed 5 bases from V and 3 bases from J, with 10 bases in between. This CDR3 is 13 amino acids long. CDR3 bases: TGTGCCAGCAGTCTAGAAGAAGACACTGAAGCTTTCTTT. Translated: CASSLEEDTEAFF.

The rearrangement uses TRBV7-3 and TRBJ1-1; possibly TRBD1 for D (6 bases). V lost 4 bases and J lost 7, with 13 bases in between. Germline V gene data show CDR1 as SGHTA and CDR2 as FQGTGA. The CDR3 runs 13 residues. In nucleotides, the CDR3 is TGTGCCAGCAGCTATAACCAGGGGTTTGAAGCTTTCTTT. The encoded protein is CASSYNQGFEAFF.

This clone was picked up one time. V is TRBV28 and J is TRBJ2-5; possible D gene TRBD2, 5 bases. The CDR3 has 13 residues. V was cut by 3 bases and J by 5 bases, with 10 bases left in between. Germline CDR1 and CDR2: MDHEN and SYDVKM. CDR3 DNA: TGTGCCAGCAGTTTCCAGCGGACTGAGACCCAGTACTTC. Protein sequence: CASSFQRTETQYF.

The chain recombines TRBV6-2 or TRBV6-3 with TRBJ1-1; no reliable D call. The CDR3 length is 18 residues. V was pared by 2 bases and J by 1 base, with 20 bases between. CDR1 is MNHEY, CDR2 SVGEGT, per germline. This CDR3 reads CASSYKEGVAVWNTEAFF. For the CDR3, the DNA is TGTGCCAGCAGTTACAAAGAAGGAGTGGCGGTGTGGAACACTGAAGCTTTCTTT.

The CDR3 here is CASSSLAGADTQYF. The CDR3 region has the DNA TGTGCCAGCAGTTCCCTAGCGGGAGCAGATACGCAGTATTTT. V is TRBV6-5 and J is TRBJ2-3, with 10 bases identical to TRBD2. Germline V CDR1 and CDR2: MNHEY, SVGAGI. This CDR3 comprises 14 residues. The V and J ends lost 4 bases and 4 bases, in that order; junction bases with no gene match: 2.

CDR3 sequence: CASSLNTGGKFNQPQHF. Written as DNA, the CDR3 is TGTGCCAGCAGTTTAAACACAGGGGGAAAATTCAATCAGCCCCAGCATTTT. The chain carries TRBV28 and TRBJ1-5; 8 bases match TRBD1. From germline, CDR1 is MDHEN and CDR2 SYDVKM. V was pared by 2 bases and J by 3 bases, with 9 bases of the junction left unmatched. The CDR3 is 17 residues long.

V is TRBV5-1 and J is TRBJ1-1, with D uncertain. From germline, CDR1 is SGHRS and CDR2 YFSETQ. Trimming took off 6 bases at V and 5 bases at J, with 14 bases between the two ends. CDR3 size: 13 residues. Here the CDR3 reads CASTVHGGTEAFF. Here the CDR3 DNA reads TGCGCCAGCACGGTTCATGGAGGTACTGAAGCTTTCTTT.

J is TRBJ1-2 and V is TRBV5-6; the D gene is possibly TRBD1 (6 bases). CDR3 length: 13 amino acids. The ends were cut back, 1 base at V and 8 bases at J, with 12 bases in the middle. Per germline, CDR1 SGHDT and CDR2 YYEEEE. This chain's CDR3 is CASSLQGLQGYTF. The CDR3 region has the DNA TGTGCCAGCAGCTTGCAGGGGTTGCAAGGCTACACCTTC.